This T cell receptor beta chain was documented in a study of identical twins. Study-wide results and caveats: Reduced insertions were recorded for abundant cord blood beta clonotypes, with no such pattern in memory repertoires. Models, which agreed with sharing between unrelated individuals, nonetheless underestimated the out-of-frame TCR alpha sharing seen in monozygotic twins. There was an excess of low generation probability in the out-of-frame alpha sequences that twins shared.

This clonotype appeared a few times. What it recognizes is unknown. Germline CDR1 and CDR2: SGDLS and YYNGEE. V dropped 3 bases and J dropped 4; count of bases not matched to a gene: 8. The CDR3 is 15 residues long. A universal primer binding site was introduced by template switching. The final cDNA contained unique molecular identifiers. TCRdb re-called the 5' RACE reads through MiXCR, storing one row per CDR3 protein. Of approximately 670,000 distinct CDR3 sequences in the sample, around 5.7% were seen once. This TCR derives from a man aged 18 to 30 in good health. Sequenced: naive T cells sorted from blood. This rearrangement joins TRBV9 to TRBJ2-5, with TRBD1 matching over 8 bases. CDR3 coding DNA: TGTGCCAGCAGCGACGGGACAGGCTCGTTAGAGACCCAGTACTTC. Its translation: CASSDGTGSLETQYF.